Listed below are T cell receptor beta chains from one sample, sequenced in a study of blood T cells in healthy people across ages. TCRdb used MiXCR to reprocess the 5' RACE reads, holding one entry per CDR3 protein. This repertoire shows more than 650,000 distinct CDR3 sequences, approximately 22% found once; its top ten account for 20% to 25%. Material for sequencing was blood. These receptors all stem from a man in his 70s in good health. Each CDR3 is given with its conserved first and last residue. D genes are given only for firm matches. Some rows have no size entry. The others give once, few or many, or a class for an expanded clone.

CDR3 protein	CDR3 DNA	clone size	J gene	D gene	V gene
CASRGGLGYEQYF	TGTGCCAGCAGAGGGGGACTAGGCTACGAGCAGTACTTC	NA	TRBJ2-7	TRBD2	TRBV28
CSVVDKNYGYTF	TGCAGCGTTGTAGACAAGAACTATGGCTACACCTTC	few	TRBJ1-2	NA	TRBV29-1
CASSPMDRGLAGELFF	TGTGCCAGCTCACCAATGGACAGGGGCCTAGCCGGGGAGCTGTTTTTT	few	TRBJ2-2	TRBD1	TRBV18
CASSEIPGLLYSTDTQYF	TGTGCCAGCAGTGAAATCCCGGGACTCCTCTATAGCACAGATACGCAGTATTTT	NA	TRBJ2-3	NA	TRBV2
CASSSPDRTFYNEQFF	TGTGCCAGCAGCTCCCCGGACAGAACCTTCTACAATGAGCAGTTCTTC	once	TRBJ2-1	NA	TRBV11-2
CASSSRTGPYYGYTF	TGTGCCAGCAGCTCTCGGACAGGGCCCTACTATGGCTACACCTTC	NA	TRBJ1-2	TRBD1	TRBV7-2
CASRNKGELFF	TGTGCCAGCAGGAATAAGGGGGAGCTGTTTTTT	many	TRBJ2-2	NA	TRBV25-1
CAISERVDTQYF	TGTGCCATCAGTGAGAGAGTGGATACGCAGTATTTT	few	TRBJ2-3	NA	TRBV10-3
CASRATGGLGGYTF	TGTGCCAGCAGAGCTACAGGGGGACTAGGCGGCTACACCTTC	few	TRBJ1-2	TRBD1	TRBV12-3/TRBV12-4
CASSLVGTRGETQYF	TGTGCCAGCAGTTTAGTAGGGACTAGAGGGGAGACCCAGTACTTC	few	TRBJ2-5	TRBD2	TRBV11-3
CSAPTQGTYTDTQYF	TGCAGTGCACCAACACAGGGGACCTACACAGATACGCAGTATTTT	NA	TRBJ2-3	TRBD1	TRBV20-1
CSARDWRGWDGYTF	TGCAGTGCTAGAGATTGGAGGGGCTGGGATGGCTACACCTTC	few	TRBJ1-2	NA	TRBV20-1
CASSYSGVAFF	TGTGCCAGCAGTTATTCAGGGGTTGCTTTCTTT	few	TRBJ1-1	NA	TRBV6-5
CASSLDSGFQPQHF	TGTGCCAGCTCACTCGATAGTGGATTTCAGCCCCAGCATTTT	few	TRBJ1-5	NA	TRBV18
CASSFWASGSNEQFF	TGTGCCAGCAGTTTTTGGGCTAGCGGGAGCAATGAGCAGTTCTTC	NA	TRBJ2-1	TRBD2	TRBV12-3/TRBV12-4
CSVQAGSYGYTF	TGCAGCGTGCAAGCGGGTTCCTATGGCTACACCTTC	few	TRBJ1-2	NA	TRBV29-1
CASRDSGRAFQTPDNEQSF	TGTGCCAGCAGAGATAGCGGGAGGGCGTTCCAGACTCCTGACAATGAGCAGTCCTTC	NA	TRBJ2-1	TRBD2	TRBV12-3/TRBV12-4
CASSHSPTEAFF	TGTGCCAGCAGCCACAGTCCTACTGAAGCTTTCTTT	few	TRBJ1-1	NA	TRBV3-1
CAGSVAQGQPGEKLFF	TGTGCCGGCAGCGTAGCCCAAGGACAGCCGGGTGAAAAACTGTTTTTT	few	TRBJ1-4	NA	TRBV9
CASSWDIYNEQFF	TGCGCCAGCAGCTGGGACATTTACAATGAGCAGTTCTTC	NA	TRBJ2-1	NA	TRBV5-1
CASSFGPGVGNEQFF	TGTGCCAGCAGTTTCGGACCGGGTGTTGGCAATGAGCAGTTCTTC	NA	TRBJ2-1	NA	TRBV27
CASSPTGSEAFF	TGTGCCAGCAGCCCAACCGGCTCTGAAGCTTTCTTT	NA	TRBJ1-1	NA	TRBV6-5
CSVDQGSATQYF	TGCAGCGTTGATCAGGGTAGCGCGACCCAGTACTTC	few	TRBJ2-5	NA	TRBV29-1
CASSFSGGGQFF	TGTGCCAGCAGCTTTAGTGGCGGGGGGCAGTTCTTC	NA	TRBJ2-1	TRBD2	TRBV11-3
CASSLEVGYEQFF	TGTGCCAGCAGCTTAGAAGTGGGCTATGAGCAGTTCTTC	NA	TRBJ2-1	NA	TRBV7-6
CASSLTSGSVSTDTQYF	TGTGCCAGCAGCTTGACTAGCGGGAGCGTAAGCACAGATACGCAGTATTTT	few	TRBJ2-3	TRBD2	TRBV5-5
CASRTTRGKNIQYF	TGTGCCAGCCGAACAACTAGGGGCAAAAACATTCAGTACTTC	few	TRBJ2-4	NA	TRBV12-3/TRBV12-4
CAISRGYEQFF	TGTGCCATATCGCGGGGGTATGAGCAGTTCTTC	many	TRBJ2-1	TRBD2	TRBV10-3
CATGGDYNSPLHF	TGTGCCACGGGAGGGGACTATAATTCACCCCTCCACTTT	few	TRBJ1-6	NA	TRBV15
CASSGSRTEVVYEQYF	TGTGCCAGCAGTGGATCCCGGACAGAGGTGGTCTACGAGCAGTACTTC	many	TRBJ2-7	NA	TRBV2
CSARDPSSGGYNEQFF	TGCAGTGCTAGAGACCCCTCTAGCGGGGGATACAATGAGCAGTTCTTC	few	TRBJ2-1	TRBD2	TRBV20-1
CSAVPGQGNKNIQYF	TGCAGTGCTGTCCCGGGACAGGGAAACAAAAACATTCAGTACTTC	many	TRBJ2-4	TRBD1	TRBV20-1
CASSPNFLGQLNEQYF	TGTGCCAGCAGTCCCAATTTCCTGGGACAGCTTAACGAGCAGTACTTC	NA	TRBJ2-7	TRBD1	TRBV28
CASWGLPIYNEQFF	TGTGCCAGCTGGGGACTGCCTATTTACAATGAGCAGTTCTTC	NA	TRBJ2-1	NA	TRBV3-1
CASSYSVTGGSYEQYF	TGTGCCAGCAGTTACTCAGTGACAGGGGGAAGCTACGAGCAGTACTTC	NA	TRBJ2-7	TRBD1	TRBV6-6
CASSLALPGAQETQYF	TGCGCCAGCAGCTTGGCTTTACCAGGAGCCCAAGAGACCCAGTACTTC	few	TRBJ2-5	NA	TRBV5-1
CASREFQQAGYTF	TGTGCCAGCAGAGAGTTTCAGCAGGCTGGCTACACCTTC	NA	TRBJ1-2	NA	TRBV12-3/TRBV12-4
CSAQDRQETQYF	TGCAGCGCCCAGGACAGACAAGAGACCCAGTACTTC	few	TRBJ2-5	NA	TRBV29-1
CAISDGSSNEKLFF	TGTGCCATCAGTGACGGCAGCTCTAATGAAAAACTGTTTTTT	few	TRBJ1-4	NA	TRBV10-3
CSAPRTSGSWNEQFF	TGCAGTGCCCCCCGGACTAGCGGGAGTTGGAATGAGCAGTTCTTC	NA	TRBJ2-1	TRBD2	TRBV20-1
CASRGKDGKGTQYF	TGTGCCAGCAGGGGAAAAGACGGTAAAGGGACCCAGTACTTC	few	TRBJ2-5	NA	TRBV12-3/TRBV12-4
CSARYMELAGAYNEQFF	TGCAGTGCTAGATATATGGAACTAGCGGGAGCGTACAATGAGCAGTTCTTC	NA	TRBJ2-1	TRBD2	TRBV20-1
CASSPADGYEQYF	TGTGCCAGCTCACCCGCGGACGGCTACGAGCAGTACTTC	few	TRBJ2-7	NA	TRBV18
CASSLDWGGYTF	TGTGCCAGCAGCTTAGATTGGGGTGGCTACACCTTC	NA	TRBJ1-2	NA	TRBV11-2
CASSLPGTNEKLFF	TGTGCCAGCAGTCTCCCAGGAACTAATGAAAAACTGTTTTTT	few	TRBJ1-4	NA	TRBV27
CSVVSLDSYLMDIQYF	TGCAGCGTTGTGAGCTTGGACTCGTATCTGATGGACATTCAGTACTTC	NA	TRBJ2-4	NA	TRBV29-1
CASSPSGQVNTEAFF	TGTGCCAGCAGTCCGTCGGGACAGGTGAACACTGAAGCTTTCTTT	NA	TRBJ1-1	TRBD1	TRBV28
CASSLHRSLANYGYTF	TGTGCCAGCAGTTTACACAGGTCCCTCGCTAACTATGGCTACACCTTC	few	TRBJ1-2	NA	TRBV28
CSARRLAGVVDTQYF	TGCAGTGCTAGAAGACTAGCGGGAGTTGTAGATACGCAGTATTTT	many	TRBJ2-3	TRBD2	TRBV20-1
CASSITYPRDMQYF	TGTGCCAGTAGTATTACTTATCCTAGGGATATGCAGTATTTT	NA	TRBJ2-3	NA	TRBV19
CSARGLAGGYNEQFF	TGCAGTGCTAGAGGACTAGCGGGGGGGTACAATGAGCAGTTCTTC	NA	TRBJ2-1	TRBD2	TRBV20-1
CASSSLAGAAQYF	TGTGCCAGCAGCTCACTAGCGGGAGCCGCGCAGTATTTT	NA	TRBJ2-3	TRBD2	TRBV11-2
CASSRSGNSGNTIYF	TGCGCCAGCAGCCGAAGCGGCAACTCTGGAAACACCATATATTTT	few	TRBJ1-3	NA	TRBV5-1
CASSYGGGTGYTF	TGTGCCAGCAGTTACGGGGGAGGAACCGGCTACACCTTC	few	TRBJ1-2	NA	TRBV12-3/TRBV12-4
CASSLLAGAYEQYF	TGTGCCAGCAGCCTCCTCGCAGGGGCCTACGAGCAGTACTTC	NA	TRBJ2-7	NA	TRBV3-1
CATSERALGGYTF	TGTGCCACCAGTGAGAGGGCTTTGGGGGGCTACACCTTC	few	TRBJ1-2	NA	TRBV24-1
CASSQAGTGAYEQYF	TGTGCCAGCAGCCAAGCTGGGACAGGAGCCTACGAGCAGTACTTC	NA	TRBJ2-7	TRBD1	TRBV4-2
CASSYGGGLGEKLFF	TGTGCCAGCAGTTACGGCGGGGGGCTAGGCGAAAAACTGTTTTTT	once	TRBJ1-4	NA	TRBV6-5
CASSLAGGPRTDTQYF	TGCGCCAGCAGCTTGGCCGGGGGGCCCCGCACAGATACGCAGTATTTT	few	TRBJ2-3	NA	TRBV5-1
CASSFGSGGARNTGELFF	TGTGCCAGCAGCTTCGGTAGCGGGGGGGCCCGGAACACCGGGGAGCTGTTTTTT	NA	TRBJ2-2	TRBD2	TRBV5-5